The sample holds one count of the clone carrying this T cell receptor beta chain. Profiled with immunoSEQ multiplex PCR; TCRdb holds only in-frame clones, not every one. Of tens of thousands of clones in the sample, roughly 82% are singletons; the top ten hold about 3.1%. Trimming removed 4 bases from V and 0 bases from J; junction bases left unmatched: 4. In germline, CDR1 is SGHRS, CDR2 YFSETQ. The CDR3 runs to 16 residues. This sample is part of a study of control samples from healthy donors and cancer patients. The specimen was PBMCs. J is TRBJ2-3 and V is TRBV5-1; TRBD2 matches at 11 bases. The sequence derives from a woman aged 50 to 60 with lung cancer. CDR3 bases: TGCGCCAGCAGCCGAGGGACTAGCGGAAGCACAGATACGCAGTATTTT. Amino acid sequence: CASSRGTSGSTDTQYF.